Below are 16 T cell receptor beta chains sequenced from a single sample in a study of blood T cell repertoires in COVID-19. Clones were sequenced by immunoSEQ multiplex PCR, and TCRdb holds only the in-frame ones, with some missing. The table records 250,000 to 350,000 clones, around 87% of them present only once. The sample comprised PBMCs or T cells enriched from blood (not recorded which). The receptors stem from a young woman who had recovered from COVID-19.

The CDR3, as DNA: TGTGCCACCTCGCCGGGAGCGGGGGGGGTCCATGAGCAGTTCTTC. It translates to CATSPGAGGVHEQFF. This rearrangement joins TRBV28 to TRBJ2-1, with 10 nucleotides matching TRBD2. CDR1 MDHEN and CDR2 SYDVKM come from the germline V gene. The junction had 14 bases not matched to a gene; V was cut back by 10 bases and J by 8 bases. This CDR3 is 15 amino acids long.

The chain is built from TRBV7-2 and TRBJ1-5, with D unresolved. Germline V CDR1 and CDR2: SGHTA, FQGNSA. Trimming took off 1 base at V and 0 bases at J, with 10 bases between the two ends. The CDR3 has 16 amino acids. CDR3 protein: CASSLVAGSSNQPQHF. CDR3 DNA: TGTGCCAGCAGCTTAGTGGCGGGTTCTAGCAATCAGCCCCAGCATTTT.

The rearrangement links TRBV4-1 to TRBJ1-5; 8 bases align to TRBD1. The CDR3 is 15 amino acids. Unmatched junction bases numbered 4, after V lost 1 base and J lost 5 bases. Germline V lookup: CDR1 MGHRA, CDR2 YSYEKL. The CDR3 is CASSQGQGLDQPQHF. CDR3 nucleotides: TGCGCCAGCAGCCAAGGACAGGGGCTGGATCAGCCCCAGCATTTT.

The rearrangement uses TRBV28 and TRBJ1-6; no clear D. V was pared by 7 bases and J by 10 bases, with 20 bases between. CDR3 length: 15 amino acids. Germline V gene data show CDR1 as MDHEN and CDR2 as SYDVKM. The DNA for the CDR3 is TGTGCCAGCACCAAGGTGGAGGGCTACAAATCACCCCTCCACTTT. Amino acids: CASTKVEGYKSPLHF.

The CDR3 is CASSLETTGLAREQYF. The CDR3 nucleotides are TGTGCCAGCAGCTTGGAGACCACGGGACTAGCTCGCGAGCAGTACTTC. The chain couples TRBV5-5 to TRBJ2-7, with 9 bases that match TRBD2. Per the germline V gene, CDR1 is SGHKS and CDR2 is YYEKEE (reference sequence). J was trimmed by 6 bases and V by 0 bases; bases with no gene match: 10. The CDR3 totals 16 residues.

On this clone: Within the sample, other DNA sequences also encode this same CDR3. The chain links TRBV13 to TRBJ1-1, with unresolved D. Germline lookup yields CDR1 PRHDT and CDR2 FYEKMQ (reference sequence). The germline V and J ends were trimmed by 1 base and 5 bases, with 5 bases remaining between them. CDR3 length: 12 amino acids. CDR3 amino acids: CASSLANTEAFF. The CDR3, as DNA: TGTGCCAGCAGCTTAGCAAATACTGAAGCTTTCTTT. The entire variable domain, with the rest obtained from reference TRBV13 and TRBJ1-1, is as follows: AAGVIQSPRHLIKEKRETATLKCYPIPRHDTVYWYQQGPGQDPQFLISFYEKMQSDKGSIPDRFSAQQFSDYHSELNMSSLELGDSALYFCASSLANTEAFFGQGTRLTVV.

V and J are TRBV10-3 and TRBJ1-2; 7 bases fit TRBD1. The junction had 8 bases not matched to a gene; V was cut back by 4 bases and J by 3 bases. Germline assignment: CDR1 ENHRY and CDR2 SYGVKD. This CDR3 has 15 amino acids. The CDR3 sequence is CAISVGTALDYGYTF. The CDR3 DNA reads TGTGCCATCAGTGTTGGGACAGCCCTAGACTATGGCTACACCTTC.

The chain couples TRBV21-1 to TRBJ1-6; the tabulated D call, TRBD1, remains unverified against the DNA. TRBV21-1 is given as a pseudogene. The CDR3 covers 15 residues. As DNA, the CDR3 is TGTGCCAGCGCCCGGACAGGGGATAGGAATTCACCCCTCCACTTT. This gives the protein CASARTGDRNSPLHF.

The count of this clone is one. V usage is TRBV10-2 and J usage is TRBJ1-2, with 8 bases that match TRBD1. The trim removed 2 bases at V and 5 bases at J, leaving 13 bases unmatched. Germline CDR1 reads WSHSY; CDR2 reads SAAADI. The length of the CDR3 is 17 residues. This CDR3 is CASSETQGALSRYGYTF. CDR3 coding DNA: TGCGCCAGCAGTGAGACCCAGGGGGCTTTGTCTAGATATGGCTACACCTTC.

The V and J genes are TRBV7-3 and TRBJ1-2; no reliable D call. Trimming cost V 5 bases and J 7 bases, with 14 bases left between them. From germline, CDR1 is SGHTA and CDR2 FQGTGA. This CDR3 has 13 amino acids. The CDR3 region is CASSPDISSGYTF. DNA for the CDR3: TGTGCCAGCAGCCCCGACATCTCGAGTGGCTACACCTTC.

The chain joins TRBV19 to TRBJ1-2; 8 nucleotides match TRBD1. J gave up 2 bases and V 3 bases, and 8 bases lay outside the gene matches. The CDR3 sequence is 16 residues long. Germline V lookup: CDR1 LNHDA, CDR2 SQIVND (reference sequence). The CDR3 here is CASSMRADRENYGYTF. Written as DNA, the CDR3 is TGTGCCAGTAGTATGAGGGCGGACAGGGAAAACTATGGCTACACCTTC.

This clone was counted many times. J is TRBJ1-2 and V is TRBV6-6, with D perhaps TRBD1 (5 bases). The CDR3 runs 14 residues. V lost 2 bases, J lost 3 bases, and 10 bases lay in between. Germline V gene lookup returns CDR1 MNHNY and CDR2 SVGAGI (reference sequence). CDR3 sequence: CASSYATGYYGYTF. In DNA form, the CDR3 reads TGTGCCAGCAGTTACGCCACAGGCTACTATGGCTACACCTTC.

V and J are TRBV19 and TRBJ2-1; 9 nucleotides agree with TRBD1. Trimming cost V 8 bases and J 3 bases; bases outside gene matches: 5. Per the germline V gene, CDR1 is LNHDA and CDR2 is SQIVND (reference sequence). The CDR3 length is 14 residues. CDR3 protein: CASAQGAVYNEQFF. The CDR3 DNA reads as TGTGCCAGTGCACAGGGGGCAGTCTACAATGAGCAGTTCTTC.

The V and J genes are TRBV6-1 and TRBJ2-1, with a possible D match to TRBD2 (6 bases). Germline CDR1 MNHNS, CDR2 SASEGT. The V end lost 4 bases, the J end lost 4 bases, and 17 bases lay between the germline ends. The CDR3 covers 16 residues. The CDR3 region is CASSARAGPPYNEQFF. Written as DNA, the CDR3 is TGTGCCAGCAGTGCCCGGGCGGGGCCCCCTTACAATGAGCAGTTCTTC.

This clone showed up just a few times. This sequence joins TRBV27 and TRBJ1-2; 7 nucleotides agree with TRBD1. Germline CDR1 and CDR2: MNHEY and SMNVEV (reference sequence). Unmatched junction bases numbered 6, after V lost 4 bases and J lost 4 bases. This CDR3 contains 14 residues. In DNA, the CDR3 is TGTGCCAGCAGTTCCGAGGGGGCGAGCTATGGCTACACCTTC. It codes for CASSSEGASYGYTF.

This chain uses TRBV19 with TRBJ2-7, with 7 bases matching TRBD2. Germline trimming cut 8 bases from V and 5 bases from J; bases unmatched to any gene: 15. The CDR3 sequence is 15 residues long. Germline CDR1 LNHDA, CDR2 SQIVND (reference sequence). In DNA, the CDR3 is TGTGCCAGTGGGGGGGATAACCGGGACCCCCACGAGCAGTACTTC. The encoded protein is CASGGDNRDPHEQYF.